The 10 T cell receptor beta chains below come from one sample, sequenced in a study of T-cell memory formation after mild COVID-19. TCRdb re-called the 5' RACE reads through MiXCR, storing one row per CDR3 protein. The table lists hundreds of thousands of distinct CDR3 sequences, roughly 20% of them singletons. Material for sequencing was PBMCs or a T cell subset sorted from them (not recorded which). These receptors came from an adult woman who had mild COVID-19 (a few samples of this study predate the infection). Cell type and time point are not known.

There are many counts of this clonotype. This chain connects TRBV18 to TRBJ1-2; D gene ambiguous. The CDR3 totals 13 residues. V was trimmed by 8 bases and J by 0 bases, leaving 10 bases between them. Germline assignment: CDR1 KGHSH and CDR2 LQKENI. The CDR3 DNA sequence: TGTGCCAGCAGCCCGGATACTAACTATGGCTACACCTTC. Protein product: CASSPDTNYGYTF.

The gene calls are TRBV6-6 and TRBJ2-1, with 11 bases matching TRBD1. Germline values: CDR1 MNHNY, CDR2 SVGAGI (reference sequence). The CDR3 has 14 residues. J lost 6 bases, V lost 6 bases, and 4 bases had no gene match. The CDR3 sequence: CASRTGTGGNEQFF. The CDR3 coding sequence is TGTGCCAGCAGGACCGGGACAGGGGGCAATGAGCAGTTCTTC.

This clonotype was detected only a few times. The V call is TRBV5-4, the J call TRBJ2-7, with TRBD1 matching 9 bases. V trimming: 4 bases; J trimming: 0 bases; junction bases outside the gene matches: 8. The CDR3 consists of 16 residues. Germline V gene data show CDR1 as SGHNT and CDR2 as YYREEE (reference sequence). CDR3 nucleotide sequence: TGTGCCAGCAGCCCGGAGACAGGGGGTCTCTCCTACGAGCAGTACTTC. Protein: CASSPETGGLSYEQYF.

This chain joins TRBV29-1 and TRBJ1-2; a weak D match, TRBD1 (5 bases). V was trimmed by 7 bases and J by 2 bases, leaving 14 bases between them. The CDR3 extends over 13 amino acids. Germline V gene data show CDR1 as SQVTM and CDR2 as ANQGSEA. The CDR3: CSAIWGSNYGYTF. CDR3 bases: TGCAGCGCAATCTGGGGGTCGAACTATGGCTACACCTTC.

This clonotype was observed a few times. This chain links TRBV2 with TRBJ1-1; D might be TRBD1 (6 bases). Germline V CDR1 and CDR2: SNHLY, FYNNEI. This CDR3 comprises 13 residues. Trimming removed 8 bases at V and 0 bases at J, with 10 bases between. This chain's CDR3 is CASLGQMNTEAFF. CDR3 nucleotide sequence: TGTGCCAGCCTGGGACAAATGAACACTGAAGCTTTCTTT.

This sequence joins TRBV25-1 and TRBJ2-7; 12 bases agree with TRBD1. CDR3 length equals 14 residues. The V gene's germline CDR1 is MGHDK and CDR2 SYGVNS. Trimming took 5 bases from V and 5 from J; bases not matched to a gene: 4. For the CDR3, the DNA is TGTGCCAGCAGTTGGGGACAGGGGGCCAACGAGCAGTACTTC. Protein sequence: CASSWGQGANEQYF.

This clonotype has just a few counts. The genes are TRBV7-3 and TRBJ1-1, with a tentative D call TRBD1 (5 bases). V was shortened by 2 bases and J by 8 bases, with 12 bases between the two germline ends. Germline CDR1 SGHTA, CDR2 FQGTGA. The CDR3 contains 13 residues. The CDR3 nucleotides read TGTGCCAGCAGCTTAGGGTCAGGGAACGAAGCTTTCTTT. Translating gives CASSLGSGNEAFF.

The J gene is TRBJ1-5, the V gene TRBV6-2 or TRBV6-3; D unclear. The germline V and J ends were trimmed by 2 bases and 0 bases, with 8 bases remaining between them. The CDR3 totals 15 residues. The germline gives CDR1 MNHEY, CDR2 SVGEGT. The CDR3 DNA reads TGTGCCAGCAGTTACATGTCGGGTAGCAATCAGCCCCAGCATTTT. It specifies CASSYMSGSNQPQHF.

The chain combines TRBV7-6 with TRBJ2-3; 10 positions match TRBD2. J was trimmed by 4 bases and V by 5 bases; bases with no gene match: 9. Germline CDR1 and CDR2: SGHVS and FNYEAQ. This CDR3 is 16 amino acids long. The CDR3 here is CASSPILAGVSDTQYF. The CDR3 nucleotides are TGTGCCAGCAGCCCTATTCTAGCGGGAGTTTCAGATACGCAGTATTTT.

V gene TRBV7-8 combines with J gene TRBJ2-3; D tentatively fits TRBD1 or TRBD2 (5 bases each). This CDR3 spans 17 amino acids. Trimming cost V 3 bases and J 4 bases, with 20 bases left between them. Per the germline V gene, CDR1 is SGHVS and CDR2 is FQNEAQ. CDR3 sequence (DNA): TGTGCCAGCAGCTTCCACGGGGACCCACGGACGGCAGATACGCAGTATTTT. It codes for CASSFHGDPRTADTQYF.